Listed here are 17 T cell receptor beta chains from one sample, sequenced in a study of T cell repertoires in cytomegalovirus infection. TCRdb passed the reads through MiXCR, listing each CDR3 protein once. Of approximately 70,000 distinct CDR3 sequences in the sample, 20% to 25% were seen once. The antigens of these receptors remain unknown. This sample comprised CD8+ T cells from cultured PBMCs, obtained from culture after CMV antigen stimulation. These receptors all stem from a human donor in good health (CMV status not recorded). Some clones in this sample may be carry-over from other donors' samples.

The table lists this clonotype with a few counts. The rearrangement joins TRBV7-3 to TRBJ1-1; tentative D call: TRBD1 (5 bases). From germline, CDR1 is SGHTA and CDR2 FQGTGA. V was clipped by 8 bases and J by 2 bases, with 12 bases between them. The CDR3 spans 13 residues. The CDR3 region is CASLLGVNTEAFF. The CDR3 coding sequence is TGTGCCAGCTTGTTGGGGGTCAACACTGAAGCTTTCTTT. Full variable domain (rest looked up from reference TRBV7-3 and TRBJ1-1): GAGVSQTPSNKVTEKGKYVELRCDPISGHTALYWYRQSLGQGPEFLIYFQGTGAADDSGLPNDRFFAVRPEGSVSTLKIQRTERGDSAVYLCASLLGVNTEAFFGQGTRLTVV.

The rearrangement joins TRBV12-3 or TRBV12-4 to TRBJ1-2; D remains ambiguous. V was clipped by 1 base and J by 4 bases, with 10 bases between them. The CDR3 loop spans 14 amino acids. The CDR3 spells CASSLGSGAYGYTF. Here the CDR3 DNA reads TGTGCCAGCAGTTTAGGTTCGGGTGCCTATGGCTACACCTTC.

This clonotype was detected a few times. This chain links TRBV27 with TRBJ2-7; D may be TRBD2 (6 bases). V was pared by 2 bases and J by 2 bases, with 10 bases between. Per germline, CDR1 MNHEY and CDR2 SMNVEV (reference sequence). This CDR3 has 14 amino acids. The CDR3 sequence is CASSLGRGAYEQYF. DNA for the CDR3: TGTGCCAGCAGTTTAGGGCGGGGTGCCTACGAGCAGTACTTC.

This clonotype was detected only a few times. The chain is built from TRBV4-3 and TRBJ2-2; 10 bases are shared with TRBD2. Germline-derived CDR1 and CDR2 are LGHNA and YSLEER. CDR3 size: 19 residues. J gave up 0 bases and V 1 base, and 8 bases lay outside the gene matches. For the CDR3, the DNA is TGCGCCAGCAGCCAAGTTCCTAGCGGGGGAACGCCGAACACCGGGGAGCTGTTTTTT. Encoded protein: CASSQVPSGGTPNTGELFF.

V gene TRBV6-5 combines with J gene TRBJ2-7; 9 nucleotides agree with TRBD1. The V gene end was trimmed by 2 bases and the J gene end by 0 bases; junction bases not matched to a gene: 5. CDR1 and CDR2 from the germline V gene are MNHEY and SVGAGI. This CDR3 spans 16 amino acids. CDR3 DNA sequence: TGTGCCAGCAGTTACGGGACAGGGAAGAGCTCCTACGAGCAGTACTTC. Protein product: CASSYGTGKSSYEQYF.

This clonotype was observed a handful of times. The chain employs TRBV7-2 and TRBJ1-3; perhaps TRBD1 as D (6 bases). The CDR3 sequence is 16 residues long. Germline V gives CDR1 SGHTA, CDR2 FQGNSA. V was shortened by 5 bases and J by 2 bases, with 16 bases between the two germline ends. As DNA, the CDR3 is TGTGCCAGCAGCCCTAGCACGGGGGCTCCTGGAAACACCATATATTTT. Its protein is CASSPSTGAPGNTIYF.

V gene TRBV7-6 combines with J gene TRBJ2-7; 7 bases align to TRBD1. The CDR3 has 13 residues. The germline V gene encodes CDR1 SGHVS and CDR2 FNYEAQ. The trim removed 4 bases at V and 4 bases at J, leaving 4 bases unmatched. CDR3 DNA: TGTGCCAGCAGCTCGGGCAGGGGGTACGAGCAGTACTTC. Its protein is CASSSGRGYEQYF. The full variable domain, its missing parts supplied by reference TRBV7-6 and TRBJ2-7, is GAGVSQSPRYKVTKRGQDVALRCDPISGHVSLYWYRQALGQGPEFLTYFNYEAQQDKSGLPNDRFSAERPEGSISTLTIQRTEQRDSAMYRCASSSGRGYEQYFGPGTRLTVT.

CDR3 sequence: CASSYLDSLTEAFF. CDR3 nucleotide sequence: TGTGCCAGCAGTTATCTGGACAGCTTGACTGAAGCTTTCTTT. V is TRBV6-2 or TRBV6-3 and J is TRBJ1-1, with D perhaps TRBD1 (6 bases). Germline V gives CDR1 MNHEY, CDR2 SVGEGT. The CDR3 is made up of 14 amino acids. Trimming removed 3 bases from V and 5 bases from J, with 13 bases in between.

This rearrangement joins TRBV7-2 to TRBJ1-4, with unresolved D. Germline CDR1 is SGHTA and CDR2 is FQGNSA. The V gene lost 3 bases and the J gene lost 0 bases, with 8 bases spanning the gap. The CDR3 covers 15 residues. CDR3 loop: CASSFEFTTNEKLFF. Written as DNA, the CDR3 is TGTGCCAGCAGCTTCGAGTTTACAACTAATGAAAAACTGTTTTTT. Full variable domain (outside the CDR3, taken from reference TRBV7-2 and TRBJ1-4): GAGVSQSPSNKVTEKGKDVELRCDPISGHTALYWYRQSLGQGLEFLIYFQGNSAPDKSGLPSDRFSAERTGGSVSTLTIQRTQQEDSAVYLCASSFEFTTNEKLFFGSGTQLSVL.

This chain links TRBV7-2 with TRBJ1-2; TRBD1 might be the D (6 bases). Germline CDR1 reads SGHTA; CDR2 reads FQGNSA. Trimming shortened V by 7 bases and J by 0 bases, and 15 bases separated the two germline ends. The CDR3 extends over 15 amino acids. The chain's CDR3 is CASTIGTPANYGYTF. DNA of the CDR3: TGTGCCAGCACCATTGGGACACCCGCTAACTATGGCTACACCTTC.

V and J are TRBV6-2 or TRBV6-3 and TRBJ1-1, with D possibly TRBD1 on 5 matching bases. The CDR3 is 15 residues long. Looked up from germline, CDR1 is MNHEY and CDR2 is SVGEGT. Trimming pared 5 bases from V and 2 bases from J, leaving 15 bases between. The CDR3 DNA is TGTGCCAGCAGTAGGGACCGATTCTTAAACACTGAAGCTTTCTTT. It encodes CASSRDRFLNTEAFF.

The chain has TRBV28 and TRBJ1-1; D is ambiguous. CDR3 length: 10 amino acids. CDR1 and CDR2 (germline): MDHEN, SYDVKM. The V gene lost 3 bases and the J gene lost 4 bases, with 0 bases spanning the gap. The CDR3 bases are TGTGCCAGCAGTTTCACTGAAGCTTTCTTT. Its protein is CASSFTEAFF.

In its sample, this clonotype was seen a few times. This chain links TRBV6-5 with TRBJ2-2; TRBD2 matches 9 bases. The J segment lost 6 bases and the V segment lost 1 base, leaving 6 bases of the junction unmatched. The CDR3 consists of 16 residues. Per the germline V gene, CDR1 is MNHEY and CDR2 is SVGAGI. The CDR3 coding sequence is TGTGCCAGCAGTTACTTTGACGGGACTAGCCCCGGGGAGCTGTTTTTT. Its translation is CASSYFDGTSPGELFF.

The chain has TRBV7-9 and TRBJ2-2; D may be TRBD1 (6 bases). The CDR3 is 13 residues long. Per germline, CDR1 SEHNR and CDR2 FQNEAQ (reference sequence). V shed 4 bases and J shed 7 bases, with 10 bases lying between them. The CDR3 DNA reads as TGTGCCAGCAGCTACAGGGTAATCGGGGAGCTGTTTTTT. This gives the protein CASSYRVIGELFF. Filled out from reference TRBV7-9 and TRBJ2-2, the complete variable domain reads DTGVSQNPRHKITKRGQNVTFRCDPISEHNRLYWYRQTLGQGPEFLTYFQNEAQLEKSRLLSDRFSAERPKGSFSTLEIQRTEQGDSAMYLCASSYRVIGELFFGEGSRLTVL.

The sample holds a few counts of this clonotype. The chain has TRBV7-8 and TRBJ1-2; D gene uncertain. In germline, CDR1 is SGHVS, CDR2 FQNEAQ. Trimming took off 2 bases at V and 7 bases at J, with 17 bases between the two ends. The length of the CDR3 is 15 residues. In DNA, the CDR3 is TGTGCCAGCAGCTTACTCTTTCCCTGGGAGGGTGGCTACACCTTC. Its translation is CASSLLFPWEGGYTF.

This clonotype was found a few times. The chain uses TRBV27 and TRBJ1-3; no clear D gene. This CDR3 region has 13 residues. Germline-derived CDR1 and CDR2 are MNHEY and SMNVEV (reference sequence). Trimming took off 5 bases at V and 0 bases at J, with 5 bases between the two ends. The CDR3 DNA follows: TGTGCCAGCAGTCGCTACTCTGGAAACACCATATATTTT. This translates into CASSRYSGNTIYF.

In its sample, this clonotype was seen a few times. The chain carries TRBV7-2 and TRBJ2-3; the match to TRBD2 covers 9 bases. The V segment lost 5 bases and the J segment 7 bases; nucleotides outside the gene matches: 7. CDR3 size: 14 residues. Looked up from germline, CDR1 is SGHTA and CDR2 is FQGNSA. The CDR3 nucleotides read TGTGCCAGCAGCGCGGGACTAGCCAGGAATACGCAGTATTTT. Translating it yields CASSAGLARNTQYF. The full variable domain, completed using reference TRBV7-2 and TRBJ2-3, is GAGVSQSPSNKVTEKGKDVELRCDPISGHTALYWYRQSLGQGLEFLIYFQGNSAPDKSGLPSDRFSAERTGGSVSTLTIQRTQQEDSAVYLCASSAGLARNTQYFGPGTRLTVL.